A selection of T cell receptor beta chains follows, all from one sample in a study of vaccination and CD4 T cells after COVID-19. TCRdb redid the calling of the PCR reads with MiXCR, one entry per CDR3 protein. The sample has around 20,000 distinct CDR3 sequences; under 60% are singletons. The starting material was CD4+ T cells from blood, obtained before SARS-CoV-2 vaccination. The source of these receptors is a human donor who had recovered from COVID-19. The CDR3 runs from the conserved cysteine through the conserved F or W. The order of the fields is clone size, V gene, D gene, J gene, CDR3 protein, CDR3 DNA. A D gene is named only where the DNA matches it firmly. Size tells how often a clone was seen (once, few, many) or the class of an expanded clone, and some rows leave it out.

size: .
V: TRBV27
D: .
J: TRBJ2-2
CDR3: CASSFWGNTGELFF
DNA: TGTGCCAGCAGTTTTTGGGGGAACACCGGGGAGCTGTTTTTT

size: few
V: TRBV20-1
D: TRBD1
J: TRBJ1-3
CDR3: CSARGDRISGNTIYF
DNA: TGCAGTGCTAGAGGGGACAGGATCTCTGGAAACACCATATATTTT

size: .
V: TRBV28
D: .
J: TRBJ1-5
CDR3: CASSLLQGDSNQPQHF
DNA: TGTGCCAGCAGTTTACTACAGGGTGATAGCAATCAGCCCCAGCATTTT

size: .
V: TRBV20-1
D: TRBD2
J: TRBJ2-7
CDR3: CSARGLADYEQYF
DNA: TGCAGTGCTCGGGGACTAGCGGATTACGAGCAGTACTTC

size: .
V: TRBV29-1
D: .
J: TRBJ1-2
CDR3: CSASQQGPHTF
DNA: TGCAGCGCTTCCCAACAGGGACCTCACACCTTC

size: .
V: TRBV10-3
D: .
J: TRBJ1-3
CDR3: CAISAVLQGNTIYF
DNA: TGTGCCATCAGTGCCGTATTACAGGGAAACACCATATATTTT

size: .
V: TRBV7-3
D: .
J: TRBJ1-1
CDR3: CASSTRQNPEAFF
DNA: TGTGCCAGCAGCACCCGACAGAACCCTGAAGCTTTCTTT

size: once
V: TRBV27
D: TRBD1
J: TRBJ2-7
CDR3: CASRRQGAYEQYF
DNA: TGTGCCAGCAGACGACAGGGAGCCTACGAGCAGTACTTC

size: .
V: TRBV28
D: .
J: TRBJ1-1
CDR3: CASSPENTVNTEAFF
DNA: TGTGCCAGCAGCCCGGAGAATACGGTGAACACTGAAGCTTTCTTT

size: once
V: TRBV11-2
D: TRBD2
J: TRBJ2-5
CDR3: CASSLGGTSGRSETQYF
DNA: TGTGCCAGCAGCTTAGGGGGGACTAGCGGGAGATCAGAGACCCAGTACTTC

size: few
V: TRBV28
D: TRBD2
J: TRBJ2-3
CDR3: CASSSPSGSTDTQYF
DNA: TGTGCCAGCAGTTCCCCTAGCGGTAGCACAGATACGCAGTATTTT

size: few
V: TRBV7-2
D: .
J: TRBJ1-2
CDR3: CASSLHRDMGYGYTF
DNA: TGTGCCAGCAGCCTACACAGGGATATGGGCTATGGCTACACCTTC

size: .
V: TRBV30
D: TRBD2
J: TRBJ2-5
CDR3: CASRVAGGPETQYF
DNA: TGTGCCTCCAGAGTAGCGGGAGGGCCAGAGACCCAGTACTTC

size: .
V: TRBV20-1
D: TRBD2
J: TRBJ2-6
CDR3: CSGTGGAGANVLTF
DNA: TGCAGTGGGACTGGGGGGGCTGGGGCCAACGTCCTGACTTTC

size: .
V: TRBV18
D: TRBD1
J: TRBJ1-5
CDR3: CASSPSSPQGHQPQHF
DNA: TGTGCCAGCTCACCAAGCTCGCCACAGGGGCATCAGCCCCAGCATTTT

size: few
V: TRBV20-1
D: .
J: TRBJ2-5
CDR3: CSARVWTPQETQYF
DNA: TGCAGTGCTAGAGTCTGGACCCCCCAAGAGACCCAGTACTTC

size: .
V: TRBV30
D: TRBD1
J: TRBJ1-5
CDR3: CAWGTGAYSNQPQHF
DNA: TGTGCCTGGGGGACAGGGGCTTATAGCAATCAGCCCCAGCATTTT

size: .
V: TRBV11-2
D: .
J: TRBJ2-5
CDR3: CASSERVQETQYF
DNA: TGTGCCAGCAGCGAAAGGGTTCAAGAGACCCAGTACTTC

size: .
V: TRBV20-1
D: .
J: TRBJ1-2
CDR3: CSATQDTYGYTF
DNA: TGCAGTGCTACTCAAGACACGTACGGCTACACCTTC

size: .
V: TRBV15
D: .
J: TRBJ2-7
CDR3: CATSRGEGGRVEQYF
DNA: TGTGCCACCAGCAGAGGCGAGGGGGGGCGCGTCGAGCAGTACTTC

size: .
V: TRBV10-3
D: TRBD1
J: TRBJ1-2
CDR3: CAISERQGDQGYTF
DNA: TGTGCCATCAGTGAGAGACAGGGGGATCAGGGCTACACCTTC

size: few
V: TRBV15
D: .
J: TRBJ1-2
CDR3: CATSRVAGGYTF
DNA: TGTGCCACCAGCAGAGTGGCGGGTGGCTACACCTTC

size: .
V: TRBV2
D: TRBD2
J: TRBJ2-5
CDR3: CASSVLAGSQETQYF
DNA: TGTGCCAGCAGTGTCCTAGCGGGGTCCCAAGAGACCCAGTACTTC

size: few
V: TRBV6-1
D: .
J: TRBJ2-1
CDR3: CASSEAVVDYWPHEQFF
DNA: TGTGCCAGCAGTGAAGCGGTTGTGGACTATTGGCCCCATGAGCAGTTCTTC

size: few
V: TRBV19
D: TRBD1
J: TRBJ2-6
CDR3: CASSMGTASGANVLTF
DNA: TGTGCCAGTAGTATGGGGACAGCCTCTGGGGCCAACGTCCTGACTTTC

size: .
V: TRBV7-3
D: TRBD2
J: TRBJ2-1
CDR3: CASSLGTSGSLEQFF
DNA: TGTGCCAGCAGCCTAGGGACTAGCGGGAGTTTGGAGCAGTTCTTC

size: once
V: TRBV10-3
D: TRBD2
J: TRBJ2-3
CDR3: CAISEAGAVDTQYF
DNA: TGTGCCATCAGCGAAGCGGGAGCGGTAGATACGCAGTATTTT

size: .
V: TRBV7-3
D: TRBD2
J: TRBJ2-1
CDR3: CASSPTSGGGSYNEQFF
DNA: TGTGCCAGCAGCCCGACTAGCGGGGGGGGGTCCTACAATGAGCAGTTCTTC

size: .
V: TRBV10-2
D: .
J: TRBJ1-5
CDR3: CASSDEPYSNQPQHF
DNA: TGCGCCAGCAGTGATGAGCCTTATAGCAATCAGCCCCAGCATTTT

size: .
V: TRBV29-1
D: .
J: TRBJ1-5
CDR3: CSVVQGLNQPQHF
DNA: TGCAGCGTTGTTCAAGGGCTTAATCAGCCCCAGCATTTT

size: few
V: TRBV27
D: TRBD2
J: TRBJ2-5
CDR3: CASSSPSGGGETQYF
DNA: TGTGCCAGCAGTTCCCCTAGCGGGGGGGGTGAGACCCAGTACTTC

size: few
V: TRBV10-3
D: .
J: TRBJ1-5
CDR3: CAISEFTDQPQHF
DNA: TGTGCCATCAGTGAGTTTACGGATCAGCCCCAGCATTTT

size: few
V: TRBV19
D: .
J: TRBJ1-5
CDR3: CASRMGRLYSNQPQHF
DNA: TGTGCCAGTAGAATGGGGCGGCTGTATAGCAATCAGCCCCAGCATTTT

size: .
V: TRBV4-3
D: .
J: TRBJ2-3
CDR3: CASSQQGTDTQYF
DNA: TGCGCCAGCAGCCAACAGGGCACAGATACGCAGTATTTT

size: few
V: TRBV20-1
D: .
J: TRBJ2-3
CDR3: CSAIRDPRTDTQYF
DNA: TGCAGTGCTATCCGGGACCCGCGGACAGATACGCAGTATTTT